One sample yielded the 5 T cell receptor beta chains listed below, sequenced in a study of control samples from healthy donors and cancer patients. Clones were read by immunoSEQ multiplex PCR, and TCRdb kept only the in-frame ones, dropping some. The top ten hold roughly 2.7% of the sample, which has 95,000 to 130,000 clones, roughly 92% seen once. The sequenced sample consisted of blood. These receptor sequences come from a man aged 30-40 years in good health.

The chain joins TRBV7-8 to TRBJ2-1; 7 nucleotides line up with TRBD2. The J segment lost 0 bases and the V segment lost 2 bases, leaving 4 bases of the junction unmatched. The CDR3 contains 16 residues. Germline V gives CDR1 SGHVS, CDR2 FQNEAQ. CDR3 nucleotides: TGTGCCAGCAGCTTATTCGGGGAGGGCTCCTACAATGAGCAGTTCTTC. Translated: CASSLFGEGSYNEQFF.

On this clone itself: Other nucleotide sequences from this sample produce the same CDR3. This chain uses TRBV5-5 with TRBJ1-2; D remains unclear. In germline, CDR1 is SGHKS, CDR2 YYEKEE (reference sequence). V was shortened by 4 bases and J by 0 bases, with 13 bases between the two germline ends. CDR3 length: 15 amino acids. In DNA form, the CDR3 reads TGTGCCAGCAGCCTTCGCGGAGGAGCTAACTATGGCTACACCTTC. The encoded protein is CASSLRGGANYGYTF.

The chain has TRBV7-3 and TRBJ1-1; D is ambiguous. Trimming took off 0 bases at V and 7 bases at J, with 9 bases between the two ends. CDR3 length: 13 residues. Germline CDR1 is SGHTA and CDR2 is FQGTGA. The DNA of the CDR3 is TGTGCCAGCAGCTTAACGGCAGGCGGTGAAGCTTTCTTT. Its protein is CASSLTAGGEAFF. Full variable domain (outside the CDR3, taken from reference TRBV7-3 and TRBJ1-1): GAGVSQTPSNKVTEKGKYVELRCDPISGHTALYWYRQSLGQGPEFLIYFQGTGAADDSGLPNDRFFAVRPEGSVSTLKIQRTERGDSAVYLCASSLTAGGEAFFGQGTRLTVV.

The chain uses TRBV6-1 and TRBJ2-3; 7 bases fit TRBD1. Looked up from germline, CDR1 is MNHNS and CDR2 is SASEGT. Trimming cost V 2 bases and J 2 bases; bases outside gene matches: 4. The CDR3 is 15 amino acids. This CDR3 reads CASSERDRATDTQYF. The CDR3 DNA sequence: TGTGCCAGCAGTGAACGAGACAGGGCCACAGATACGCAGTATTTT.

The J gene is TRBJ1-2, the V gene TRBV14; a possible D gene is TRBD1 (5 bases). V was shortened by 1 base and J by 4 bases, with 7 bases between the two germline ends. Germline V gene sequence: CDR1 SGHDN, CDR2 FVKESK. This CDR3 has 13 residues. CDR3 bases: TGTGCCAGCAGCCAAGGACAGTCCTATGGCTACACCTTC. Residues: CASSQGQSYGYTF.